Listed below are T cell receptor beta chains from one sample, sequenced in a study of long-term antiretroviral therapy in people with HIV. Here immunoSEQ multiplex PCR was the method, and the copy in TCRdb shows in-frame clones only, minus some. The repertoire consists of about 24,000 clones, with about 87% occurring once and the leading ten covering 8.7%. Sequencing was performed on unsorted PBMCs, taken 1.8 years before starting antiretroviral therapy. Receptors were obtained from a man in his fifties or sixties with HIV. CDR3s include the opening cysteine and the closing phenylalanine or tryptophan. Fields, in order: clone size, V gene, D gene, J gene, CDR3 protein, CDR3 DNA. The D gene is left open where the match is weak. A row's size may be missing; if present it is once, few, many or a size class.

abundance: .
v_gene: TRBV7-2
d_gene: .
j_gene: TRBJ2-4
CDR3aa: CASSWGLQGQDIQYF
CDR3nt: TGTGCCAGCAGCTGGGGACTCCAAGGGCAGGACATTCAGTACTTC

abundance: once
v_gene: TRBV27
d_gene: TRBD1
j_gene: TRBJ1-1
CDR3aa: CASSRLLQGEIAEAFF
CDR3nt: TGTGCCAGCAGCCGCCTTCTCCAGGGGGAAATAGCTGAAGCTTTCTTT

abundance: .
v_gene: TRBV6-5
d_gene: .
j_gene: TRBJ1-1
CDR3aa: CASSYRGANTEAFF
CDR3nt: TGTGCCAGCAGTTACAGAGGGGCGAACACTGAAGCTTTCTTT

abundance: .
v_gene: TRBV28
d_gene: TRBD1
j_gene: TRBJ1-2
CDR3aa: CASSISDRGGYTF
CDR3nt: TGTGCCAGCAGCATCTCCGACAGGGGTGGCTACACCTTC

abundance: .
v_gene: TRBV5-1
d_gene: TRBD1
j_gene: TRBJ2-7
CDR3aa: CASSLWSQGAYEQYF
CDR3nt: TGCGCCAGCAGCTTGTGGTCACAGGGGGCCTACGAGCAGTACTTC

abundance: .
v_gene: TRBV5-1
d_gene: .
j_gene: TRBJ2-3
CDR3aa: CASSLDDSKYTQYF
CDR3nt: TGCGCCAGCAGCTTGGATGACTCCAAGTATACGCAGTATTTT

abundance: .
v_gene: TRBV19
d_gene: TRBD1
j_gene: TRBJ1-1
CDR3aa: CASSIQGGTRAFF
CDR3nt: TGTGCCAGTAGTATCCAGGGGGGCACGCGGGCTTTCTTT

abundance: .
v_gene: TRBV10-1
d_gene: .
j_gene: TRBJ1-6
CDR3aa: CASRTGAGESPLHF
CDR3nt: TGCGCCAGCAGAACTGGGGCCGGTGAATCACCCCTCCACTTT

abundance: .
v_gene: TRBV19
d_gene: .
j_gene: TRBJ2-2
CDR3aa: CASSSAAPITGELFF
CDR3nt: TGTGCCAGTAGTTCCGCAGCGCCAATCACCGGGGAGCTGTTTTTT

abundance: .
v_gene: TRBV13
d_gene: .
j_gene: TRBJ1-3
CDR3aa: CASSEGPGSGNTIYF
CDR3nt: TGTGCCAGCAGCGAAGGACCCGGCTCTGGAAACACCATATATTTT

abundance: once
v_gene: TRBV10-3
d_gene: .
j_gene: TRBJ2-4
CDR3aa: CAISDSGRDRRGRNIQYF
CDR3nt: TGTGCCATCAGTGACTCAGGCAGAGACAGGCGGGGTAGAAACATTCAGTACTTC

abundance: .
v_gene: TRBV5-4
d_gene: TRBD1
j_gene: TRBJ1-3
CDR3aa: CASSRGQGDTIYF
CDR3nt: TGTGCCAGCAGCCGGGGACAGGGTGACACCATATATTTT

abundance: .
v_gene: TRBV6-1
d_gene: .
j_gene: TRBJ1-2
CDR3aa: CASSENQGNYGYTF
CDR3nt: TGTGCCAGCAGTGAGAACCAGGGGAACTATGGCTACACCTTC

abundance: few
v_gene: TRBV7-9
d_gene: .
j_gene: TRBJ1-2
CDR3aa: CASSFQGYGYTF
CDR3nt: TGTGCCAGCAGCTTTCAAGGTTATGGCTACACCTTC

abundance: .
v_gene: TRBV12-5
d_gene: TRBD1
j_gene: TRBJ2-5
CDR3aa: CASGRQGNEETQYF
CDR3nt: TGTGCTAGTGGACGACAGGGGAACGAGGAGACCCAGTACTTC

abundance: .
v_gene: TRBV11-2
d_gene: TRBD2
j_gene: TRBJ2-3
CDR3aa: CASSPSRGEPHQDTQYF
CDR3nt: TGTGCCAGCAGCCCATCCCGGGGGGAGCCCCACCAAGATACGCAGTATTTT

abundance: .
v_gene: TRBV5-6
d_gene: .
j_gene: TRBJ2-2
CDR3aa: CASSFQLGTAYTGELFF
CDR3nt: TGTGCCAGCAGCTTTCAATTAGGGACCGCCTACACCGGGGAGCTGTTTTTT

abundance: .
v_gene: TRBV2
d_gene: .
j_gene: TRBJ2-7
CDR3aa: CASSTWYEQYF
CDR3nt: TGTGCCAGCTCAACCTGGTACGAGCAGTACTTC

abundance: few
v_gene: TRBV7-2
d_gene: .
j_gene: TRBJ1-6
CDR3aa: CASSLARASPLHF
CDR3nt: TGTGCCAGCAGCTTGGCCAGGGCCTCACCCCTCCACTTT

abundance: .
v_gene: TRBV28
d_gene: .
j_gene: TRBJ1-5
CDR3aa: CASSIQQGFQPQHF
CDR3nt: TGTGCCAGCAGTATCCAGCAGGGGTTTCAGCCCCAGCATTTT

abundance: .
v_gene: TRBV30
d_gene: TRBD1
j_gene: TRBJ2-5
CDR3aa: CAWSEWTGWEETQYF
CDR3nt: TGTGCCTGGAGTGAATGGACAGGATGGGAGGAGACCCAGTACTTC

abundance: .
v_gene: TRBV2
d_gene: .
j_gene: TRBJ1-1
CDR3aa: CASRGLSVEAFF
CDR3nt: TGTGCCAGCAGGGGGTTGTCGGTTGAAGCTTTCTTT

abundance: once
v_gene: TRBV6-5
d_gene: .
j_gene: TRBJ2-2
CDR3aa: CASSYSLGGELFF
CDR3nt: TGTGCCAGCAGTTACTCTCTCGGCGGGGAGCTGTTTTTT

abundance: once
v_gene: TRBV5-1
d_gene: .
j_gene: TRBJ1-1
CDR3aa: CASSPPQGYGTEAFF
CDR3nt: TGCGCCAGCAGCCCCCCACAGGGTTACGGGACTGAAGCTTTCTTT

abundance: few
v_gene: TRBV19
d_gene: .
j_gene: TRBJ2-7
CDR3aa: CASSPSLDSGEQYF
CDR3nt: TGTGCCAGTAGTCCCTCCCTCGACTCCGGCGAGCAGTACTTC

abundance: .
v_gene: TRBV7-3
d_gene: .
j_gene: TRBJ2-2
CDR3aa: CASTPGGPTGELFF
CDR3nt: TGTGCCAGCACGCCGGGGGGCCCCACCGGGGAGCTGTTTTTT

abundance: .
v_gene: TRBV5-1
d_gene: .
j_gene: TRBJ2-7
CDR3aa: CASSFFGTNYEQYF
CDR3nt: TGCGCCAGCAGCTTTTTCGGGACAAACTACGAGCAGTACTTC

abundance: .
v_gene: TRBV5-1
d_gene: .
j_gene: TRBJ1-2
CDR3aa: CASSFSGYGYTF
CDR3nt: TGCGCCAGCAGCTTTTCCGGATATGGCTACACCTTC

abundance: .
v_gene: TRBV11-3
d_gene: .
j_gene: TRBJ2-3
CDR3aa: CASSLVNTDTQYF
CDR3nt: TGTGCCAGCAGCTTAGTGAACACAGATACGCAGTATTTT

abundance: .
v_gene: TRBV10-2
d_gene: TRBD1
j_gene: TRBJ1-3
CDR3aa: CASSRGTDGNTIYF
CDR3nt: TGCGCCAGCAGCCGCGGGACAGACGGAAACACCATATATTTT

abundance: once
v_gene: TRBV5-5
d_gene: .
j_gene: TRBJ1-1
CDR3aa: CASSLIGSTEAFF
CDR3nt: TGTGCCAGCAGCTTGATAGGAAGCACTGAAGCTTTCTTT

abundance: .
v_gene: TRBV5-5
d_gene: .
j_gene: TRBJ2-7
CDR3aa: CASSPSGVRARDEQYF
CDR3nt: TGTGCCAGCAGCCCTTCAGGGGTGAGGGCACGGGACGAGCAGTACTTC

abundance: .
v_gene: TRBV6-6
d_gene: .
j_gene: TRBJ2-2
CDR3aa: CASSYTRGMDPGELFF
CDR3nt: TGTGCCAGCAGTTACACGAGAGGGATGGATCCCGGGGAGCTGTTTTTT

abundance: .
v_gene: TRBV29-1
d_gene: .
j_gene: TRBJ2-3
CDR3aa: CSAGPDTQYF
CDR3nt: TGCAGCGCTGGTCCAGATACGCAGTATTTT

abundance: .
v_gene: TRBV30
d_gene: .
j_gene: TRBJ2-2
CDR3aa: CASDGRPASTGELFF
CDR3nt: TGTGCCTCGGACGGGCGTCCGGCCTCCACCGGGGAGCTGTTTTTT

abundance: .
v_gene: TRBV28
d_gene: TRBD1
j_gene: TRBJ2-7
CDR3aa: CASSPGTGLREQYF
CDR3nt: TGTGCCAGCAGTCCCGGGACAGGTCTACGCGAGCAGTACTTC

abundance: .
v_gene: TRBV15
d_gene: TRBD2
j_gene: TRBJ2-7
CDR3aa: CATSMGLAEYEQYF
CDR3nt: TGTGCCACCAGCATGGGACTAGCCGAATACGAGCAGTACTTC

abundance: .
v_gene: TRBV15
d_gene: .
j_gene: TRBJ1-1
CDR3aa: CATSKTGHLAEAFF
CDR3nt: TGTGCCACCAGCAAGACGGGACATCTCGCTGAAGCTTTCTTT

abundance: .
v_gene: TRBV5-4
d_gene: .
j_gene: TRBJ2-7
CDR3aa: CASSPRAENYEQYF
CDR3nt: TGTGCCAGCAGCCCCAGGGCGGAAAATTACGAGCAGTACTTC